Shown below are 17 T cell receptor beta chains from a single sample sequenced in a study of blood T cells in healthy people across ages. Combining a sample-barcoded 5' primer with a J-beta primer mix, a second PCR ran for about 7 to 12 cycles. In TCRdb, the 5' RACE reads were re-called with MiXCR into one record per CDR3 protein. The repertoire holds some 940,000 distinct CDR3 sequences, with 25% to 35% as singletons. The same data also went into a second study, on T cells of mothers and their children.

Sequencing used blood. The receptors were sampled from a woman in her thirties or forties in good health.

The V call is TRBV28, the J call TRBJ1-2, with a weak D call TRBD1 (5 bases). V dropped 4 bases and J dropped 3 bases, with 21 bases sitting between them. Per germline, CDR1 MDHEN and CDR2 SYDVKM. This CDR3 region has 17 residues. CDR3 DNA: TGTGCCAGCAGTTGGGGGTTTACGGGGGTGCAGGACTATGGCTACACCTTC. Translating it yields CASSWGFTGVQDYGYTF.

For this clonotype: This may come from a read error, since a much larger clone is one base off. V gene TRBV20-1 combines with J gene TRBJ2-1; TRBD1 aligns across 8 bases. The closer fit of TRBJ2-7 to the DNA end suggests the J call may be wrong. Germline V gene sequence: CDR1 DFQATT, CDR2 SNEGSKA (reference sequence). The CDR3 is made up of 15 amino acids. The CDR3 region is CSARDRGTGLYEQYF. CDR3 DNA: TGCAGTGCTAGAGATCGCGGGACAGGTCTATACGAGCAGTACTTC.

The chain has TRBV28 and TRBJ1-2; unclear D gene. CDR3 length: 11 amino acids. Trimming cost V 10 bases and J 8 bases, with 14 bases left between them. Germline V gives CDR1 MDHEN, CDR2 SYDVKM. This chain's CDR3 is CATYTSPGYTF. The CDR3 nucleotides read TGTGCCACCTATACTTCCCCGGGCTACACCTTC.

This clonotype was observed at least ten times. This chain connects TRBV12-3 or TRBV12-4 to TRBJ2-3, with no clear D. This CDR3 comprises 14 residues. The ends were cut back, 7 bases at V and 2 bases at J, with 13 bases in the middle. The CDR3, as DNA: TGTGCCAGCACCCTAGGGCTCCCCACAGATACGCAGTATTTT. It translates to CASTLGLPTDTQYF.

This clonotype was observed a handful of times. The chain carries TRBV7-2 and TRBJ1-2; a possible D gene is TRBD1 (6 bases). V lost 2 bases and J lost 4, with 11 bases in between. The CDR3 spans 14 residues. Per the germline V gene, CDR1 is SGHTA and CDR2 is FQGNSA. The CDR3 DNA sequence: TGTGCCAGCAGCTTAACAGGGTCAACCTATGGCTACACCTTC. This encodes CASSLTGSTYGYTF. Complete variable domain (other parts from reference TRBV7-2 and TRBJ1-2): GAGVSQSPSNKVTEKGKDVELRCDPISGHTALYWYRQSLGQGLEFLIYFQGNSAPDKSGLPSDRFSAERTGGSVSTLTIQRTQQEDSAVYLCASSLTGSTYGYTFGSGTRLTVV.

Details on this clonotype: A much larger clone is a single base away; this may be a read error. Because it lacks the conserved phenylalanine or tryptophan at the end, this CDR3 is likely a read error. This chain joins TRBV18 and TRBJ2-7; D is unclear. The J call could be wrong; TRBJ2-4 is a better fit for the DNA end. The CDR3 covers 13 residues. Looked up from germline, CDR1 is KGHSH and CDR2 is LQKENI. The CDR3 coding sequence is TGTGCCAGCTCACCACCGGCCAAAAACATTCAGTACATC. This sequence encodes CASSPPAKNIQYI.

Only a few counts were recorded for this clonotype. V and J are TRBV20-1 and TRBJ2-7, with D possibly matching TRBD1 (6 bases). V lost 6 bases, J lost 1 base, and 16 bases lay in between. The CDR3 is 14 residues long. Germline V gene lookup returns CDR1 DFQATT and CDR2 SNEGSKA (reference sequence). The CDR3 region is CSAAQGPRSYEQYF. The DNA for the CDR3 is TGCAGTGCCGCACAGGGACCTCGTTCCTACGAGCAGTACTTC.

A word on this clonotype: Here the CDR3 omits its conserved ending phenylalanine or tryptophan, so a read error is the likely source. It is unclear where the CDR3 begins or ends on the DNA, so no DNA is shown, and the CDR3 is as TCRdb lists it. The V gene is TRBV20-1, the J gene TRBJ2-1; the table's D gene call, TRBD1, was not cross checked with the DNA. Germline V lookup: CDR1 DFQATT, CDR2 SNEGSKA (reference sequence). The CDR3 has 16 residues if both end residues are counted. The CDR3 reads CSARDLGDFYGYTFGS.

This chain uses TRBV12-3 or TRBV12-4 with TRBJ2-1; 9 bases agree with TRBD1. Trimming at V came to 5 bases and at J to 11 bases, leaving 16 bases not matched to a gene. The CDR3 consists of 16 residues. The CDR3 sequence: CASSESSGTGRHKQFF. CDR3 coding DNA: TGTGCCAGCAGTGAATCGTCCGGGACAGGGAGGCATAAGCAGTTCTTC.

This clonotype has at least ten counts. V usage is TRBV27 and J usage is TRBJ2-3, with TRBD2 matching over 11 bases. This CDR3 contains 14 residues. The germline V gene has CDR1 MNHEY and CDR2 SMNVEV (reference sequence). The junction had 4 bases not matched to a gene; V was cut back by 7 bases and J by 4 bases. The CDR3 bases are TGTGCCAGCAAGACTAGCGGGAAATCAGATACGCAGTATTTT. Protein sequence: CASKTSGKSDTQYF.

In this sample, this clonotype turned up a few times. The chain is built from TRBV3-1 and TRBJ2-5; 11 bases are shared with TRBD2. This CDR3 comprises 16 residues. Per the germline V gene, CDR1 is LGHDT and CDR2 is YNNKEL (reference sequence). V lost 4 bases and J lost 2; bases outside the gene matches: 6. The CDR3 protein is CASSRGLAATQETQYF. In DNA, the CDR3 is TGTGCCAGCAGCCGGGGACTAGCGGCTACACAAGAGACCCAGTACTTC.

The chain uses TRBV6-5 and TRBJ2-1; D is unclear. Near its end, the DNA agrees better with TRBJ2-7, so the J call may be wrong. CDR1 is MNHEY, CDR2 SVGAGI, per germline. The CDR3 is 16 residues long. The CDR3 here is CASSGRTGSSYNEQYF. In DNA form, the CDR3 reads TGTGCCAGCAGCGGCAGAACCGGTAGCTCCTACAATGAGCAGTACTTC.

This clonotype was observed a single time. One end of the junction is discordant with germline, which a read error may explain. This chain joins TRBV29-1 and TRBJ1-1; no reliable D call. CDR3 length: 12 residues. Germline CDR1 is SQVTM and CDR2 is ANQGSEA. The CDR3 coding sequence is TGCAGCGGTGAAGATACCCCCACTGAAGCTTTCTTT. Protein sequence: CSGEDTPTEAFF.

This clonotype came up a few times. The CDR3 spells CASMSGGQLNYGYTF. CDR3 nucleotides: TGTGCCAGCATGTCGGGGGGACAGCTTAACTATGGCTACACCTTC. The chain has TRBV28 and TRBJ1-2, with 7 bases aligning to TRBD1. This CDR3 is built from 15 residues. CDR1 and CDR2 (germline): MDHEN, SYDVKM. V dropped 7 bases and J dropped 1; count of bases not matched to a gene: 9.

V usage is TRBV29-1 and J usage is TRBJ2-5, with a possible D match to TRBD1 (6 bases). The germline gives CDR1 SQVTM, CDR2 ANQGSEA. This CDR3 has 12 residues. Between the trimmed V and J ends, which lost 3 bases and 11 bases, there was a span of 16 bases. The CDR3 bases are TGCAGCGTTGAGGAACAGGGAGAAGAGCAGTACTTC. Residues: CSVEEQGEEQYF. The entire variable domain, with the rest obtained from reference TRBV29-1 and TRBJ2-5, is as follows: SAVISQKPSRDICQRGTSLTIQCQVDSQVTMMFWYRQQPGQSLTLIATANQGSEATYESGFVIDKFPISRPNLTFSTLTVSNMSPEDSSIYLCSVEEQGEEQYFGPGTRLLVL.

This chain's CDR3 is CASSLSGNGNQPQHF. CDR3 nucleotides: TGTGCCAGCAGTTTGTCGGGAAATGGCAATCAGCCCCAGCATTTT. The rearrangement links TRBV12-3 or TRBV12-4 to TRBJ1-5; D unresolved. This CDR3 is 15 amino acids long. Trimming removed 3 bases from V and 2 bases from J, with 11 bases in between.

This clonotype was observed a few times. V and J are TRBV10-3 and TRBJ1-1, with D possibly matching TRBD1 (5 bases). Trimming pared 5 bases from V and 1 base from J, leaving 17 bases between. CDR3 length equals 16 residues. Per the germline V gene, CDR1 is ENHRY and CDR2 is SYGVKD. The CDR3 sequence is CAISQGSGRTNTEAFF. CDR3 nucleotides: TGTGCCATCAGTCAGGGCTCCGGCCGTACGAACACTGAAGCTTTCTTT.